Presented here are 20 T cell receptor beta chains from one specimen sequenced in a study of radiotherapy plus CTLA-4 blockade in lung cancer. Sequencing was performed with immunoSEQ multiplex PCR; in TCRdb, only in-frame clones are kept and a portion is missing. The sample consists of 50,000 to 60,000 clones, roughly 80% of them appearing once. The sequencing here drew on peripheral blood, taken from a patient treated with radiotherapy plus ipilimumab. The receptors shown here come from a human donor with non-small cell lung cancer who had a complete response to radiotherapy plus ipilimumab.

This chain links TRBV7-9 with TRBJ2-7, with a possible D match to TRBD2 (6 bases). CDR1 SEHNR and CDR2 FQNEAQ come from the germline V gene (reference sequence). V lost 1 base and J 3 bases, leaving 13 bases between the germline ends. The CDR3 loop spans 15 amino acids. CDR3 region: CASSLGWGEDYEQYF. In DNA, the CDR3 is TGTGCCAGCAGCTTAGGCTGGGGGGAGGACTACGAGCAGTACTTC.

This chain joins TRBV10-3 and TRBJ2-7; 10 nucleotides match TRBD2. This CDR3 has 14 residues. Germline CDR1 reads ENHRY; CDR2 reads SYGVKD. J lost 6 bases, V lost 6 bases, and 8 bases had no gene match. The chain's CDR3 is CAIRGGLAGVEQYV. For the CDR3, the DNA is TGTGCCATCAGGGGGGGGCTAGCGGGAGTCGAGCAGTACGTC.

V gene TRBV2 combines with J gene TRBJ1-2, with a tentative D call TRBD1 (6 bases). Per the germline V gene, CDR1 is SNHLY and CDR2 is FYNNEI. CDR3 length: 12 residues. V was cut by 6 bases and J by 4 bases, with 9 bases left in between. As DNA, the CDR3 is TGTGCCAGCAGATCACAGGGCTATGGCTACACCTTC. Its protein product is CASRSQGYGYTF.

Of note for this clone: Different DNA sequences within this sample yield the same CDR3. The V and J genes are TRBV30 and TRBJ1-2, with D possibly matching TRBD1 (6 bases). CDR3 length: 13 amino acids. Germline CDR1 and CDR2: GTSNPN and SVGIG (reference sequence). V lost 2 bases, J lost 4 bases, and 11 bases lay in between. CDR3: CAWSLGGLYGYTF. CDR3 coding DNA: TGTGCCTGGAGTCTTGGGGGCCTCTATGGCTACACCTTC.

The chain carries TRBV19 and TRBJ2-3; perhaps TRBD2 as D (6 bases). Trimming left V 3 bases short and J 0 bases short, with 10 bases between. CDR3 length equals 15 residues. Germline V gene sequence: CDR1 LNHDA, CDR2 SQIVND (reference sequence). The CDR3 DNA reads TGTGCCAGTAGTATTCTGAGCGGGAGCACAGATACGCAGTATTTT. This sequence encodes CASSILSGSTDTQYF.

The chain joins TRBV18 to TRBJ1-1; D might be TRBD1 (6 bases). The CDR3 extends over 13 amino acids. Germline-derived CDR1 and CDR2 are KGHSH and LQKENI. Trimming cost V 4 bases and J 7 bases, with 13 bases left between them. CDR3 region: CASSLSQTGEAFF. The CDR3 DNA reads as TGTGCCAGCTCACTTTCGCAGACAGGTGAAGCTTTCTTT.

The chain uses TRBV5-1 and TRBJ2-1; TRBD1 aligns across 11 bases. J was trimmed by 6 bases and V by 4 bases; bases with no gene match: 6. The CDR3 spans 15 residues. CDR1 is SGHRS, CDR2 YFSETQ, per germline. The CDR3 DNA sequence: TGCGCCAGCAGCACCGGACAGGGGGCACTCAATGAGCAGTTCTTC. This codes for CASSTGQGALNEQFF. Based on the CDR3 plus reference TRBV5-1 and TRBJ2-1, the full variable domain is KAGVTQTPRYLIKTRGQQVTLSCSPISGHRSVSWYQQTPGQGLQFLFEYFSETQRNKGNFPGRFSGRQFSNSRSEMNVSTLELGDSALYLCASSTGQGALNEQFFGPGTRLTVL.

This sequence joins TRBV10-3 and TRBJ1-2; 8 nucleotides line up with TRBD1. Germline V gene data show CDR1 as ENHRY and CDR2 as SYGVKD. The CDR3 covers 15 residues. Trimming took 3 bases from V and 6 from J; bases not matched to a gene: 9. CDR3 region: CAISEPDREGHGYTF. The CDR3 DNA follows: TGTGCCATCAGTGAACCGGACAGGGAAGGCCATGGCTACACCTTC.

J is TRBJ1-4 and V is TRBV4-1; possible D gene TRBD1, 6 bases. V dropped 4 bases and J dropped 0 bases, with 15 bases sitting between them. This CDR3 has 17 amino acids. CDR1 and CDR2 from the germline V gene are MGHRA and YSYEKL. CDR3 nucleotides: TGCGCCAGCAGCCCGGGGGGGGCTTCTGCAACTAATGAAAAACTGTTTTTT. Amino acid sequence: CASSPGGASATNEKLFF.

This clone has just a few counts. This chain joins TRBV11-2 and TRBJ1-3, with a possible D match to TRBD1 (6 bases). This CDR3 is 16 amino acids long. Germline CDR1 and CDR2: SGHAT and FQNNGV. Trimming left V 6 bases short and J 0 bases short, with 15 bases between. CDR3 nucleotides: TGTGCCAGCAGTTACCTGCGGGGGCGCTCTGGAAACACCATATATTTT. Its translation is CASSYLRGRSGNTIYF.

The genes are TRBV18 and TRBJ1-5; D unclear. The germline V gene encodes CDR1 KGHSH and CDR2 LQKENI. Between the trimmed V and J ends, which lost 0 bases and 7 bases, there was a span of 7 bases. The CDR3 loop spans 13 amino acids. CDR3 sequence reads: CASSPPSGQPQHF. CDR3 DNA sequence: TGTGCCAGCTCACCACCGAGCGGACAGCCCCAGCATTTT.

CDR3 sequence (DNA): TGTGCCAGTAGTATAACCGGGGGGGCCGGGTACGAGCAGTACTTC. Translated: CASSITGGAGYEQYF. This chain connects TRBV19 to TRBJ2-7, with 8 bases identical to TRBD2. The CDR3 spans 15 residues. Germline trimming cut 2 bases from V and 4 bases from J; bases unmatched to any gene: 7. The V gene's germline CDR1 is LNHDA and CDR2 SQIVND (reference sequence).

The rearrangement links TRBV11-2 to TRBJ1-3, with D possibly matching TRBD1 (5 bases). The germline CDR1 and CDR2 sequences are SGHAT and FQNNGV. The CDR3 is made up of 17 amino acids. Deletions cut 4 bases from V and 5 bases from J, with 21 bases between. The CDR3 region is CASSSPLFDRRRNTIYF. The DNA of the CDR3 is TGTGCCAGCAGCTCCCCTCTCTTCGACAGACGTCGAAACACCATATATTTT.

The chain combines TRBV19 with TRBJ1-5; 7 nucleotides agree with TRBD1. Germline CDR1 and CDR2: LNHDA and SQIVND (reference sequence). This CDR3 has 15 amino acids. Trimming removed 3 bases from V and 3 bases from J; junction bases left unmatched: 5. The CDR3 bases are TGTGCCAGTAGTATTGGCAGGGGGAACAATCAGCCCCAGCATTTT. Its translation is CASSIGRGNNQPQHF.

The genes are TRBV5-1 and TRBJ1-1, with D unresolved. Trimming removed 4 bases from V and 1 base from J, with 8 bases in between. The CDR3 spans 13 residues. Germline V lookup: CDR1 SGHRS, CDR2 YFSETQ. The CDR3: CASSPIGNTEAFF. CDR3 DNA: TGCGCCAGCAGCCCGATCGGGAACACTGAAGCTTTCTTT.

The chain combines TRBV7-2 with TRBJ2-7; 8 bases match TRBD1. The germline V gene encodes CDR1 SGHTA and CDR2 FQGNSA. This CDR3 is 15 amino acids long. V dropped 3 bases and J dropped 2; count of bases not matched to a gene: 6. The chain's CDR3 is CASSLPRDRPYEQYF. Written as DNA, the CDR3 is TGTGCCAGCAGCTTGCCCCGGGACAGGCCCTACGAGCAGTACTTC. The full variable domain, completed using reference TRBV7-2 and TRBJ2-7, is GAGVSQSPSNKVTEKGKDVELRCDPISGHTALYWYRQSLGQGLEFLIYFQGNSAPDKSGLPSDRFSAERTGGSVSTLTIQRTQQEDSAVYLCASSLPRDRPYEQYFGPGTRLTVT.

The chain is built from TRBV19 and TRBJ2-1, with D unclear. CDR3 length: 14 amino acids. Trimming took off 3 bases at V and 1 base at J, with 7 bases between the two ends. Germline assignment: CDR1 LNHDA and CDR2 SQIVND (reference sequence). CDR3: CASSIRLSYNEQFF. The DNA for the CDR3 is TGTGCCAGTAGTATCAGGCTATCCTACAATGAGCAGTTCTTC.

The chain links TRBV19 to TRBJ1-2; TRBD1 might be the D (6 bases). This CDR3 has 14 amino acids. V lost 3 bases and J 6 bases, leaving 14 bases between the germline ends. From germline, CDR1 is LNHDA and CDR2 SQIVND (reference sequence). CDR3 region: CASSIRGGRDGYTF. The DNA for the CDR3 is TGTGCCAGTAGTATCAGGGGTGGGCGGGATGGCTACACCTTC.

The chain combines TRBV19 with TRBJ2-5, with 11 bases fitting TRBD1. Germline trimming cut 7 bases from V and 6 bases from J; bases unmatched to any gene: 7. The CDR3 contains 14 residues. The V gene's germline CDR1 is LNHDA and CDR2 SQIVND (reference sequence). The CDR3 loop is CASNPGQGGKTQYF. CDR3 nucleotides: TGTGCCAGTAACCCGGGACAGGGGGGTAAGACCCAGTACTTC. Looking up the rest from reference TRBV19 and TRBJ2-5 gives the full variable domain: DGGITQSPKYLFRKEGQNVTLSCEQNLNHDAMYWYRQDPGQGLRLIYYSQIVNDFQKGDIAEGYSVSREKKESFPLTVTSAQKNPTAFYLCASNPGQGGKTQYFGPGTRLLVL.

The V call is TRBV7-9, the J call TRBJ1-1, with 9 nucleotides matching TRBD1. Germline V gene sequence: CDR1 SEHNR, CDR2 FQNEAQ (reference sequence). The V gene end was trimmed by 4 bases and the J gene end by 4 bases; junction bases not matched to a gene: 4. The CDR3 runs to 14 residues. CDR3 nucleotides: TGTGCCAGCAGCTCACAGGGGGCTGTCACTGAAGCTTTCTTT. Its translation: CASSSQGAVTEAFF.